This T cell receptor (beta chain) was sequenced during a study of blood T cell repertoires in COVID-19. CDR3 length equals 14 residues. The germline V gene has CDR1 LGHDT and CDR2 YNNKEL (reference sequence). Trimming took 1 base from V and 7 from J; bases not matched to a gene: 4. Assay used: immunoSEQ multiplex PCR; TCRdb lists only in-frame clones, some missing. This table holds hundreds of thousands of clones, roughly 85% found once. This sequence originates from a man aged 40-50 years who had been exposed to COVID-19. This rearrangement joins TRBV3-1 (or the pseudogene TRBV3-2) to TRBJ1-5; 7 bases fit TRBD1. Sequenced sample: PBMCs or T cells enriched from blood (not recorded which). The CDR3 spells CASSQVYRGQPQHF. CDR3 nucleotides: TGTGCCAGCAGCCAAGTTTACAGGGGCCAGCCCCAGCATTTT.